Listed below are T cell receptor beta chains from one sample, sequenced in a study of blood T cell repertoires in COVID-19. Clones were sequenced by immunoSEQ multiplex PCR, and TCRdb holds only the in-frame ones, with some missing. The sample shows about 200,000 clones, around 85% of them seen only once. The sample comprised peripheral blood. These receptors all stem from a woman of 80 years or more with acute or convalescent COVID-19. CDR3s include the opening cysteine and the closing phenylalanine or tryptophan. The D gene is left open where the match is weak. Not all rows give a size; the values are once, few, many and, for expanded clones, a class.

TRBJ2-1	TRBD2	few	TRBV11-2	CASSYRLAGGWYNEQFF	TGTGCCAGCAGCTATCGACTAGCGGGAGGGTGGTACAATGAGCAGTTCTTC
TRBJ2-5	TRBD2	.	TRBV5-1	CASSLVSSGRYETQYF	TGCGCCAGCAGCTTGGTTTCTAGCGGGAGATACGAGACCCAGTACTTC
TRBJ2-1	.	.	TRBV10-1	CARDTGVVAREQFF	TGCGCCAGAGATACCGGGGTGGTAGCGAGGGAGCAGTTCTTC
TRBJ1-2	.	.	TRBV28	CASSTEWGYTF	TGTGCCAGCTCCACAGAATGGGGCTACACCTTC
TRBJ1-4	.	.	TRBV29-1	CSVRVATNEKLFF	TGCAGCGTGAGGGTTGCAACTAATGAAAAACTGTTTTTT
TRBJ1-1	.	few	TRBV10-3	CAISESADTEAFF	TGTGCCATCAGTGAGTCAGCGGACACTGAAGCTTTCTTT
TRBJ2-5	TRBD2	many	TRBV7-7	CASSHTSGGAAETQYF	TGTGCCAGCAGCCACACTAGCGGGGGGGCCGCAGAGACCCAGTACTTC
TRBJ2-1	.	.	TRBV5-5	CASTRDTYNEQFF	TGTGCCAGCACCCGGGACACCTACAATGAGCAGTTCTTC
TRBJ2-7	TRBD2	.	TRBV2	CASVSGGLANYEQYF	TGTGCCAGCGTATCGGGAGGCCTAGCGAACTACGAGCAGTACTTC
TRBJ2-5	TRBD2	once	TRBV5-1	CASSFSSGAQETQYF	TGCGCCAGCAGCTTTTCTAGCGGGGCTCAAGAGACCCAGTACTTC
TRBJ2-3	.	.	TRBV10-3	CAIMAAGRQESTDTQYF	TGTGCCATCATGGCGGCGGGGCGCCAAGAAAGCACAGATACGCAGTATTTT
TRBJ2-7	TRBD1	.	TRBV2	CASSYDRGLEQYF	TGTGCCAGCAGTTATGACAGGGGGCTCGAGCAGTACTTC
TRBJ1-5	.	.	TRBV5-1	CASSLMGASNQPQHF	TGCGCCAGCAGCTTGATGGGGGCGAGCAATCAGCCCCAGCATTTT
TRBJ1-1	TRBD1	.	TRBV6-6	CASRETGLGNTEAFF	TGTGCCAGCAGGGAGACAGGGTTGGGGAACACTGAAGCTTTCTTT
TRBJ2-7	.	.	TRBV11-2	CASSSLRDSLEQYF	TGTGCCAGCAGCTCCCTCCGGGACTCTTTAGAGCAGTACTTC
TRBJ2-1	TRBD2	.	TRBV10-2	CASTLAGGREQFF	TGCGCCAGCACGCTAGCGGGGGGGCGAGAGCAGTTCTTC
TRBJ1-2	.	.	TRBV27	CASRAAGWSYTF	TGTGCCAGCAGAGCCGCAGGGTGGAGCTACACCTTC
TRBJ2-1	TRBD2	.	TRBV7-2	CASSPGLAGFSYNEQFF	TGTGCCAGCAGCCCGGGACTAGCGGGCTTTTCCTACAATGAGCAGTTCTTC
TRBJ1-2	.	.	TRBV3-1/TRBV3-2	CASSQSSYGYTF	TGTGCCAGCAGCCAAAGCTCCTATGGCTACACCTTC
TRBJ2-7	TRBD1	many	TRBV19	CASSHRDRVTQYF	TGTGCCAGTTCTCACCGGGACAGGGTGACGCAGTACTTC
TRBJ2-3	.	.	TRBV6-5	CASLGDSAWDTQYF	TGTGCCAGCCTTGGAGACTCTGCCTGGGATACGCAGTATTTT
TRBJ1-5	.	.	TRBV6-5	CASRDHRGNQPQHF	TGTGCCAGCAGGGACCACAGGGGCAATCAGCCCCAGCATTTT
TRBJ1-2	.	.	TRBV9	CASSVEAGANYGYTF	TGTGCCAGCAGCGTAGAGGCAGGGGCTAACTATGGCTACACCTTC
TRBJ1-3	.	.	TRBV6-1	CASSEAYQGNTIYF	TGTGCCAGCAGTGAAGCGTACCAGGGAAACACCATATATTTT
TRBJ2-5	.	.	TRBV7-9	CASSPDSQETQYF	TGTGCCAGCAGCCCGGACAGCCAAGAGACCCAGTACTTC
TRBJ1-1	.	.	TRBV6-5	CASRNRVATEAFF	TGTGCCAGCAGGAACAGGGTCGCCACTGAAGCTTTCTTT
TRBJ1-5	.	.	TRBV27	CASAQDFAKPQHF	TGTGCCAGCGCCCAGGATTTCGCGAAGCCCCAGCATTTT
TRBJ2-5	TRBD1	.	TRBV6-6	CASSYSRQGDKTQYF	TGTGCCAGCAGTTACTCCCGACAGGGAGACAAGACCCAGTACTTC
TRBJ2-5	TRBD2	.	TRBV7-2	CASSLEVGLAGHQETQYF	TGTGCCAGCAGCTTAGAGGTGGGACTAGCGGGACATCAGGAGACCCAGTACTTC
TRBJ1-1	TRBD1	few	TRBV18	CASSSTRGTNTEAFF	TGTGCCAGCTCATCAACCAGGGGGACGAACACTGAAGCTTTCTTT
TRBJ1-2	.	.	TRBV4-1	CASSQDPQGNYGYTF	TGCGCCAGCAGCCAAGACCCTCAGGGTAACTATGGCTACACCTTC
TRBJ1-3	.	few	TRBV20-1	CSASYGTSGNTIYF	TGCAGTGCTAGTTACGGGACTTCTGGAAACACCATATATTTT
TRBJ1-1	.	.	TRBV10-3	CAISEPGNTEAFF	TGTGCCATCAGTGAGCCCGGGAACACTGAAGCTTTCTTT
TRBJ2-3	.	.	TRBV5-1	CASSLAGAGAGSDTQYF	TGCGCCAGTTCACTCGCAGGGGCAGGGGCTGGGTCAGATACGCAGTATTTT
TRBJ1-6	TRBD1	.	TRBV6-5	CASSKSQGAESPLHF	TGTGCCAGCAGTAAGTCACAGGGGGCCGAATCACCCCTCCACTTT
TRBJ1-6	TRBD1	few	TRBV19	CASSLHGQEAYNSPLHF	TGTGCCAGTAGTCTCCATGGACAGGAGGCATATAATTCACCCCTCCACTTT
TRBJ1-6	.	.	TRBV2	CASRGDWGHSPLHF	TGTGCCAGCAGAGGAGACTGGGGGCATTCACCCCTCCACTTT
TRBJ1-6	TRBD1	.	TRBV28	CASSRDRNYSPLHF	TGTGCCAGCAGCCGGGACAGGAACTATTCACCCCTCCACTTT
TRBJ1-2	TRBD1	.	TRBV28	CARQGASNYGYTF	TGTGCCAGACAGGGGGCTTCTAACTATGGCTACACCTTC
TRBJ1-2	TRBD1	.	TRBV5-1	CASSLERDRGLVGGYTF	TGCGCCAGCAGCTTGGAAAGGGACAGGGGGCTGGTAGGAGGCTACACCTTC
TRBJ2-7	.	.	TRBV19	CASSRPTARGSYEQYF	TGTGCCAGTAGTAGACCCACTGCCAGGGGCAGCTACGAGCAGTACTTC
TRBJ2-4	TRBD2	.	TRBV14	CASSRTSGAKNIQYF	TGTGCCAGCAGCCGGACTAGCGGGGCGAAAAACATTCAGTACTTC